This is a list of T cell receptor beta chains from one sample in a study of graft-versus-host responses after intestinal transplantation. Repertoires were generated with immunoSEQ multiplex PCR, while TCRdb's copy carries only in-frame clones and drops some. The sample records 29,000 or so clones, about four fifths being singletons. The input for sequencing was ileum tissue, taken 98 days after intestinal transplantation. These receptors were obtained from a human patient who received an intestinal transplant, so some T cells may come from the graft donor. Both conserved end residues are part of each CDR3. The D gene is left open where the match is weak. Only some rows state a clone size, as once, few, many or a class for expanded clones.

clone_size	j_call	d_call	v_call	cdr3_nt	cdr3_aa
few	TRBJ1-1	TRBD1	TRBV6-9	TGTGCCAGCAGTTATACAGGGGGCGCGAACACTGAAGCTTTCTTT	CASSYTGGANTEAFF
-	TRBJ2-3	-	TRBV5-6	TGTGCCAGCAACTCCAAAACTGGCACAGATACGCAGTATTTT	CASNSKTGTDTQYF
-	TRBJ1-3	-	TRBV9	TGTGCCAGCAACGTAGCAGGGGCTGGAAACACCATATATTTT	CASNVAGAGNTIYF
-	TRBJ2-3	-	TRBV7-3	TGTGCCAGCAGTCCGGGGAGGAGTGGCACAGATACGCAGTATTTT	CASSPGRSGTDTQYF
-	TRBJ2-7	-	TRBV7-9	TGTGCCAGCAGCCCCAGGGAGTCGAACGAGCAGTACTTC	CASSPRESNEQYF
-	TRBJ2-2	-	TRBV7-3	TGTGCCAGCAGCCTTGGAGGGAACACCGGGGAGCTGTTTTTT	CASSLGGNTGELFF
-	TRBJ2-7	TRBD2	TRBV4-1	TGCGCCAGCAGCCAATCCGATCCCAGCGGGGCCTACGAGCAGTACTTC	CASSQSDPSGAYEQYF
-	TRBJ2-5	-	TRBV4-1	TGCGCCAGCAGCCAAGGGGCCGGCGAGACCCAGTACTTC	CASSQGAGETQYF
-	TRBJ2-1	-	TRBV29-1	TGCAGCGTTGACGGACAGACTAACTACAATGAGCAGTTCTTC	CSVDGQTNYNEQFF
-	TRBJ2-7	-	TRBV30	TGTGCCTGGAGTATACAGGGAGTTTCCTACGAGCAGTACTTC	CAWSIQGVSYEQYF
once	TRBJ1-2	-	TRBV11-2	TGTGCCAGCAGCTTAGATACAAGTTCGTGGCGTGGCTACACCTTC	CASSLDTSSWRGYTF
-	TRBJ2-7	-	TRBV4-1	TGCGCCAGCAGCCGCCTACCGGACGGTTCCTACGAGCAGTACTTC	CASSRLPDGSYEQYF
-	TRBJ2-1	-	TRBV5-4	TGTGCCAGCAGCTTGGTGGTTCAGTCAGGAAGGGGTTATGAGCAGTTCTTC	CASSLVVQSGRGYEQFF
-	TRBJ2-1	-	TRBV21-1	TGTGCCAGCAGCAAATGCTTATTAGCCTTGAGGGGACAGGGTTACAATGAGCAGTTCTTC	CASSKCLLALRGQGYNEQFF
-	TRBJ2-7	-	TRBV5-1	TGCGCCAGCAGCTGGGACGACAGGATATCCTACGAGCAGTACTTC	CASSWDDRISYEQYF
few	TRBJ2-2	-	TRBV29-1	TGCAGCGTCCGACAGAGCACCGGGGAGCTGTTTTTT	CSVRQSTGELFF
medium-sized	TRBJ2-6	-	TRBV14	TGTGCCAGCAGCCAGGGGGCCAACGTCCTGACTTTC	CASSQGANVLTF
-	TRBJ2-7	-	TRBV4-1	TGCGCCAGCAGCCATTACTCGGCGACACACTCCTACGAGCAGTACTTC	CASSHYSATHSYEQYF
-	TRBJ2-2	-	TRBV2	TGTGCCAGCAGTCTCCTAGCGATATCAGTTGACACCGGGGAGCTGTTTTTT	CASSLLAISVDTGELFF
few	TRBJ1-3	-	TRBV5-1	TGCGCCAGCAGCTTGGACGCTGGAAACACCATATATTTT	CASSLDAGNTIYF
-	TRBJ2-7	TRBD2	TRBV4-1	TGCGCCAGCAGCCAAGTCCCCGGGGGGGCGTCCTACGAGCAGTACTTC	CASSQVPGGASYEQYF
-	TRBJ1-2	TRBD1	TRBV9	TGTGCCAGCAGCGTAAACCGACAGGGTTATTCCTATGGCTACACCTTC	CASSVNRQGYSYGYTF
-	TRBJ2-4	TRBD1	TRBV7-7	TGTGCCAGCAGCCCACAGGGGGAAAACATTCAGCACTTC	CASSPQGENIQHF
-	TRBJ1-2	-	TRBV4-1	TGCGCCAGCAGCCAACAGGGACTGCGGATCTATGGCTACACCTTC	CASSQQGLRIYGYTF
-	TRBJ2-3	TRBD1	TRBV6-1	TGTGCCAGCAGCATTCGACAGGGGGCGGATACGCAGTATTTT	CASSIRQGADTQYF
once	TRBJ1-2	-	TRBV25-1	TGTGCCAGCAGTGTGGATGGGGGAGAAGGGCAGGGGTGGTATGGCTACACCTTC	CASSVDGGEGQGWYGYTF
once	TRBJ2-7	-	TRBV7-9	TGTGCCAGCAGCCCTATCGGGCGCCACGAGCAGTACTTC	CASSPIGRHEQYF
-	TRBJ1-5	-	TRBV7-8	TGTGCCAGCAGTCCGGTTGGTCTAGGGGATCAGCCCCAGCATTTT	CASSPVGLGDQPQHF
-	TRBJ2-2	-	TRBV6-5	TGTGCCAGCAGACCGGGACGGTTTGGGGAGCTGTTTTTT	CASRPGRFGELFF
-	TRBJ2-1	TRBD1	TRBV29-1	TGCAGCGGGGGACAGGGCCATGAGCAGTTCTTC	CSGGQGHEQFF
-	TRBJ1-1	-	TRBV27	TGTGCCAGCAGTTCAGGGAACAGGATTGTCTCCCAAGCTTTCTTT	CASSSGNRIVSQAFF
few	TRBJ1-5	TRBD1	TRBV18	TGTGCCAGCTCACGGACAGGGGATGACCAGCCCCAGCATTTT	CASSRTGDDQPQHF
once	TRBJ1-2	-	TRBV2	TGTGCCAGCAGCGGGATGTTCTATGGCTACACCTTC	CASSGMFYGYTF